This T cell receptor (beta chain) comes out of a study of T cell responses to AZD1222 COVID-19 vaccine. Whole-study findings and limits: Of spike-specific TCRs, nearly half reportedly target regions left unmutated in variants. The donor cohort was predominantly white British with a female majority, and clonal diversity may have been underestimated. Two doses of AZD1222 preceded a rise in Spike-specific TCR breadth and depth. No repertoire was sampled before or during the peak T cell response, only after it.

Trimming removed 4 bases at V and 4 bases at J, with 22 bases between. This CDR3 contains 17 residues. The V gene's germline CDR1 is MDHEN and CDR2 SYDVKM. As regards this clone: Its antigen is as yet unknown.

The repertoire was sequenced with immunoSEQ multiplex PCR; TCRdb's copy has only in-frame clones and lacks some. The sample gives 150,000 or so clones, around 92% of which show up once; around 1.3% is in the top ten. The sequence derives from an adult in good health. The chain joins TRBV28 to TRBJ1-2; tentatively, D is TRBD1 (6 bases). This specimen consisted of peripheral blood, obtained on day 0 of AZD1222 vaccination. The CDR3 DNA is TGTGCCAGCAGTTCACTACGGGACACCCTTGTGCCCTATGGCTACACCTTC. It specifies CASSSLRDTLVPYGYTF.